This T cell receptor beta chain was documented in a study of cytomegalovirus exposure and HLA in healthy donors. V lost 1 base, J lost 6 bases, and 15 bases lay in between. This CDR3 spans 16 amino acids. Germline V CDR1 and CDR2: MNHEY, SMNVEV (reference sequence). Both 60 Vbeta primers and 13 Jbeta primers went into the PCR. Data came from immunoSEQ multiplex PCR; TCRdb stores just in-frame clones and leaves some out. This sample has some 130,000 clones, with around 80% found just once. As concerns this clone: The antigen is not known.

General study results and limits: Common viral pathogens were later found to be apparently linked to several of the most significant clusters. Later analysis identified about 17,000 TCR beta sequences associated with HLA alleles, using a false discovery rate threshold of 0.05. Later work found that TCR association rates differed between HLA loci; DRB1 had the most and HLA-C the fewest. Most of the TCR beta V segments (in an earlier analysis) were productive either about 87% or about 30% of the time.

Sequenced: PBMCs. The receptor was derived from a man aged 40-49 years in good health and CMV-seropositive. The chain uses TRBV27 and TRBJ2-2; D perhaps matches TRBD2 (6 bases). CDR3 in DNA: TGTGCCAGCAGTTTATGGGGTGCGGGATTAGCCGGGGAGCTGTTTTTT. Its translation: CASSLWGAGLAGELFF.